This T cell receptor (beta chain) came from a study of PD-L1 blockade in urothelial cancer. Described time point: peripheral blood 6 weeks after treatment start. Synthetic TCR analog templates were added to each PCR reaction. Profiled with immunoSEQ multiplex PCR; TCRdb holds only in-frame clones, not every one. The table shows 95,000 to 130,000 clones, with 80% to 90% occurring only once. The material sequenced was PBMCs, taken around atezolizumab (anti-PD-L1) treatment. The sequence was collected from a man between 60 and 70 years old with urothelial cancer.

CDR3 loop: CASNSRQGAYEQYF. CDR3 sequence (DNA): TGCGCCAGCAATTCTAGACAGGGGGCCTACGAGCAGTACTTC. V gene TRBV10-2 combines with J gene TRBJ2-7, with TRBD1 identical over 9 bases. CDR1 and CDR2 (germline): WSHSY, SAAADI. V gave up 7 bases and J gave up 2 bases; unmatched junction bases: 6. The CDR3 sequence is 14 residues long.